This T cell receptor (beta chain) was captured in a study of T cells in Graves' hyperthyroidism and ophthalmopathy. At the level of the study: The initial diagnosis was the point when peripheral blood was collected, ahead of any treatment. Broader study findings: Ophthalmopathy prediction by the model preceded onset by a median about 6.5 months.

The CDR3 loop spans 15 amino acids. The V and J ends lost 1 base and 10 bases, in that order; junction bases with no gene match: 12. Germline V gene data show CDR1 as SEHNR and CDR2 as FQNEAQ (reference sequence). TCR beta CDR3 sequences were amplified from RNA transcripts. In the first-round RT-PCR of the TCR CDR3, the HTBI primer set was used. TCRdb called the multiplex PCR reads again in MiXCR, with one record for every CDR3 protein. Among 300,000 to 400,000 distinct CDR3 sequences, around 13% were seen once, and the ten largest hold 9.5% to 12%. On this clonotype itself: Its antigen is unidentified.

This chain links TRBV7-9 with TRBJ1-1; 7 bases fit TRBD1. The sequenced material came from blood. The clonotype was recovered from a woman aged 55-70 years with Graves' hyperthyroidism. The CDR3 reads CASSLVGGGVSGAFF. The CDR3 bases are TGTGCCAGCAGCTTAGTTGGAGGGGGCGTTTCAGGAGCTTTCTTT.